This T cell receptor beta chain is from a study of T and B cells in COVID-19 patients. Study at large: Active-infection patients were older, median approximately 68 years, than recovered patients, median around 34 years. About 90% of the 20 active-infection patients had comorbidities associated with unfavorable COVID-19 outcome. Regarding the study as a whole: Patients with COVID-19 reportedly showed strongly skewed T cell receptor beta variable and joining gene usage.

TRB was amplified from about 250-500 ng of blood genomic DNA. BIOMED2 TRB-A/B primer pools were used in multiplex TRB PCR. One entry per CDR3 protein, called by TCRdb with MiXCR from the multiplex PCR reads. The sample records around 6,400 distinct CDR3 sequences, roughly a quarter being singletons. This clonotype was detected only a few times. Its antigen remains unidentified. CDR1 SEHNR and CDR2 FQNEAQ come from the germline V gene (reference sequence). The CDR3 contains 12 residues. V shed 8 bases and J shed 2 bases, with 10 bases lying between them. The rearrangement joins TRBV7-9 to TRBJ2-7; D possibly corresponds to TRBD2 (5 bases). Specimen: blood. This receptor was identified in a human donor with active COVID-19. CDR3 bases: TGTGCCAGCGGATCCGGGACCTACGAGCAGTACTTC. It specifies CASGSGTYEQYF.